Listed below are T cell receptor beta chains from one sample, sequenced in a study of glioma-infiltrating T cells. In TCRdb, the multiplex PCR reads were re-called with MiXCR into one record per CDR3 protein. The top ten clones hold roughly 6.7% of a sample with tens of thousands of distinct CDR3 sequences, 23% of them seen once. What was sequenced was glioma tissue, nonneoplastic brain tissue, or PBMCs (not recorded which). These receptor sequences come from a human donor with low-grade glioma or glioblastoma, undergoing nonglioma brain surgery, or in good health (not recorded which). The CDR3 runs from the conserved cysteine through the conserved F or W. Fields, in order: J gene, clone size, D gene, V gene, CDR3 DNA, CDR3 protein. The D gene is left open where the match is weak. The size of a clone is reported for some rows only, either as once, few or many, or as a class for expanded clones.

J gene: TRBJ1-4
clone size: few
D gene: TRBD1
V gene: TRBV29-1
CDR3 DNA: TGCAGCGTTGCTACTGATTTAGGGGGCCGTGGAAAACTGTTTTTT
CDR3 protein: CSVATDLGGRGKLFF

J gene: TRBJ2-1
clone size: many
D gene: TRBD2
V gene: TRBV7-2
CDR3 DNA: TGTGCCAGCAGCTTAGTTGGAGCGGGATCGCTCTACAATGAGCAGTTCTTC
CDR3 protein: CASSLVGAGSLYNEQFF

J gene: TRBJ2-3
clone size: many
D gene: TRBD1
V gene: TRBV12-3/TRBV12-4
CDR3 DNA: TGTGCCAGCTTCCGGGACAGGGATGAAGATACGCAGTATTTT
CDR3 protein: CASFRDRDEDTQYF

J gene: TRBJ1-6
clone size: many
D gene: TRBD1
V gene: TRBV7-8
CDR3 DNA: TGTGCCAGCAGCTTAGCGGGACAGAATAATTCACCCCTCCACTTT
CDR3 protein: CASSLAGQNNSPLHF

J gene: TRBJ2-7
clone size: .
D gene: TRBD2
V gene: TRBV6-2/TRBV6-3
CDR3 DNA: TGTGCCAGCAGTTACCTAGCGGGCTCCTACAACGAGCAGTACTTC
CDR3 protein: CASSYLAGSYNEQYF

J gene: TRBJ1-2
clone size: many
D gene: TRBD1
V gene: TRBV20-1
CDR3 DNA: TGCAGTGCTAGAGATTATGGACAGGGGGGATATGGCTACACCTTC
CDR3 protein: CSARDYGQGGYGYTF

J gene: TRBJ2-1
clone size: .
D gene: .
V gene: TRBV12-3/TRBV12-4
CDR3 DNA: TGTGCCAGCAGTTTCTTGGGAGGCGAGCAGTTCTTC
CDR3 protein: CASSFLGGEQFF

J gene: TRBJ2-7
clone size: many
D gene: .
V gene: TRBV27
CDR3 DNA: TGTGCCAGCAGACCAGCCGGGACGAGCAATCACGAGCAGTACTTC
CDR3 protein: CASRPAGTSNHEQYF

J gene: TRBJ2-3
clone size: many
D gene: .
V gene: TRBV19
CDR3 DNA: TGTGCCAGTAGTAGTGGAGATACGCAGTATTTT
CDR3 protein: CASSSGDTQYF

J gene: TRBJ2-7
clone size: many
D gene: .
V gene: TRBV6-1
CDR3 DNA: TGTGCCAGCAGTCCCCCCCGGGTATCCGAGCAGTACTTC
CDR3 protein: CASSPPRVSEQYF

J gene: TRBJ1-5
clone size: many
D gene: .
V gene: TRBV15
CDR3 DNA: TGTGCCACCAGCAGAGGGGGTGGCAATCAGCCCCAGCATTTT
CDR3 protein: CATSRGGGNQPQHF

J gene: TRBJ2-3
clone size: .
D gene: .
V gene: TRBV6-1
CDR3 DNA: TGTGCCAGCAGAAAAAACGGGGCCTTCACAGATACGCAGTATTTT
CDR3 protein: CASRKNGAFTDTQYF

J gene: TRBJ2-5
clone size: few
D gene: .
V gene: TRBV18
CDR3 DNA: TGTGCCAGCTCACTTGGGGGCTGGTACCAAGAGACCCAGTACTTC
CDR3 protein: CASSLGGWYQETQYF

J gene: TRBJ2-5
clone size: .
D gene: .
V gene: TRBV7-6
CDR3 DNA: TGTGCCAGCAGCCCGACAGCGGCCGGGTTTTCGGCCCAGTACTTC
CDR3 protein: CASSPTAAGFSAQYF

J gene: TRBJ2-2
clone size: .
D gene: .
V gene: TRBV18
CDR3 DNA: TGTGCCAGCTCACCTCTTAACTCCGCGAACACCGGGGAGCTGTTTTTT
CDR3 protein: CASSPLNSANTGELFF